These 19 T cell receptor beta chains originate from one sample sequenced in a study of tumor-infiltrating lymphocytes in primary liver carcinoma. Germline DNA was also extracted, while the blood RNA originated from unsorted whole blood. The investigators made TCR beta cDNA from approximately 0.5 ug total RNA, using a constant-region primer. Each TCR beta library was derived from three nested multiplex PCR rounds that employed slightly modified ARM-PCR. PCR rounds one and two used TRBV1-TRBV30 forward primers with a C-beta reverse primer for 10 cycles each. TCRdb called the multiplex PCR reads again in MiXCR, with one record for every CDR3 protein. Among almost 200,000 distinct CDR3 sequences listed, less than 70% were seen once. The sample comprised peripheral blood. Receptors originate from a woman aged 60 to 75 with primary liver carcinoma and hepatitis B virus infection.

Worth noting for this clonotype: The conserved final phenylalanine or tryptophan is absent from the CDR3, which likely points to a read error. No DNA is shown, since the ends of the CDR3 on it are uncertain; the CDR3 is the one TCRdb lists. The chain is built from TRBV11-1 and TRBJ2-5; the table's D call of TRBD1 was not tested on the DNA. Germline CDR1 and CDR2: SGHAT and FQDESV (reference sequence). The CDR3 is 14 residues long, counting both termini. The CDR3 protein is CTSSGDRAQEIQYY.

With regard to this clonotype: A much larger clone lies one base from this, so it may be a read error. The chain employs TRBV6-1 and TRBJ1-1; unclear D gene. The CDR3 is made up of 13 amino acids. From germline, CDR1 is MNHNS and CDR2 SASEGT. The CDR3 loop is CASALNMNTEALF. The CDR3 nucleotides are TGTGCCAGCGCGTTGAACATGAACACTGAAGCTCTCTTT.

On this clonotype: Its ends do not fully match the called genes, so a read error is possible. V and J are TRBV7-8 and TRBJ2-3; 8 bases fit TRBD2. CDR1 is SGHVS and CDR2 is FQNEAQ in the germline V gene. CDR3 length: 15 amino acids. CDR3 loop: CACSIAGLGTDTQFF. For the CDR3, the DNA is TGTGCCTGCAGTATAGCGGGATTGGGCACAGATACGCAGTTTTTT.

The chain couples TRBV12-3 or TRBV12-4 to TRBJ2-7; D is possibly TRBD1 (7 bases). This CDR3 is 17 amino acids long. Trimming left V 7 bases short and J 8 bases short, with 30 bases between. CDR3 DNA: TGTGCCAGCACTTTTGCGGGTAAGGGGGCGGGAAGTCTCAAGCAGTACTTC. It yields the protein CASTFAGKGAGSLKQYF.

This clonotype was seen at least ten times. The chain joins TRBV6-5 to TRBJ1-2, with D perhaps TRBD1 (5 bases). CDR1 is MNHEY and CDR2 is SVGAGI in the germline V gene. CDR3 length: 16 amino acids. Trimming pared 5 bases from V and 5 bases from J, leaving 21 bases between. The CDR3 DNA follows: TGTGCCAGCAGTGCCCGGGACGCCCGAAATGGGTATGGCTACACCTTC. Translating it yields CASSARDARNGYGYTF.

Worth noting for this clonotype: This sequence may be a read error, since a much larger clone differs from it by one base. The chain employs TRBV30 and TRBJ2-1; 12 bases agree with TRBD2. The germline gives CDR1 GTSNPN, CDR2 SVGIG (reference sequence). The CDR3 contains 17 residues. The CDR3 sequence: CAWAPGLAGNSYNGQFF. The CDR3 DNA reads TGTGCCTGGGCCCCCGGACTAGCGGGGAACTCCTACAATGGGCAGTTCTTC. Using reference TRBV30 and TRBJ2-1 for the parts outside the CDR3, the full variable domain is SQTIHQWPATLVQPVGSPLSLECTVEGTSNPNLYWYRQAAGRGLQLLFYSVGIGQISSEVPQNLSASRPQDRQFILSSKKLLLSDSGFYLCAWAPGLAGNSYNGQFFGPGTRLTVL.

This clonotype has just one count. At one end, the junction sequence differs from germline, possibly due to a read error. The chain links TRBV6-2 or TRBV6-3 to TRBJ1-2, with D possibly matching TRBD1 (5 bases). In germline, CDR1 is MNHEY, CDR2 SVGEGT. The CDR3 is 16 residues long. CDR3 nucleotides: TGTACCAGCAGTTACGATCTGATCAGGGTCAACTATGGCTACACCTTC. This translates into CTSSYDLIRVNYGYTF.

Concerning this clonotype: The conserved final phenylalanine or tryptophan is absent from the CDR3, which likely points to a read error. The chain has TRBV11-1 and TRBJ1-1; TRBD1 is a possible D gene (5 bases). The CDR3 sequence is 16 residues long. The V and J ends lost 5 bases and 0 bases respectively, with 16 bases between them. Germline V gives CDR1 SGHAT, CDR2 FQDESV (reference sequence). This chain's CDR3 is CASSPREKAMNTEAFL. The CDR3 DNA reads TGTGCCAGCAGCCCCAGGGAGAAGGCGATGAACACTGAAGCTTTCCTT.

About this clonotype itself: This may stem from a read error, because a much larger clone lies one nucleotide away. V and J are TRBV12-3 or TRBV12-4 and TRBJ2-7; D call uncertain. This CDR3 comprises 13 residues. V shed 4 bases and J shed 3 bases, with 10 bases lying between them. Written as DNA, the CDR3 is TGTGCCAGCAGTTCACCCCCCGGCTACGAGCAGTACTTC. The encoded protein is CASSSPPGYEQYF.

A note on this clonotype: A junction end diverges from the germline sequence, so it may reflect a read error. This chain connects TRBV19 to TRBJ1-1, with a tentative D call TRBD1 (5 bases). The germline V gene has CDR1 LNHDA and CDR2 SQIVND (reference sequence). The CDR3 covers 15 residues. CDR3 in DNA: TGTGCCAGTAGTAGCTCTCGACAGAGGAACACTGGAGCTTTCTTT. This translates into CASSSSRQRNTGAFF. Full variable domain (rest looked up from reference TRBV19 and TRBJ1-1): DGGITQSPKYLFRKEGQNVTLSCEQNLNHDAMYWYRQDPGQGLRLIYYSQIVNDFQKGDIAEGYSVSREKKESFPLTVTSAQKNPTAFYLCASSSSRQRNTGAFFGQGTRLTVV.

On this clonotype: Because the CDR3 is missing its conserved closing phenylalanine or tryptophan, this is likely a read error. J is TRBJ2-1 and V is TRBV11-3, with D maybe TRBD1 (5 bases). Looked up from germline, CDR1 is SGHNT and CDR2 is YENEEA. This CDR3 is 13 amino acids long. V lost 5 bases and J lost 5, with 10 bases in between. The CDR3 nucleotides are TGTGCCAGCAGCCGCGACAGAAACAATGAGCAGTTCTAC. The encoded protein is CASSRDRNNEQFY.

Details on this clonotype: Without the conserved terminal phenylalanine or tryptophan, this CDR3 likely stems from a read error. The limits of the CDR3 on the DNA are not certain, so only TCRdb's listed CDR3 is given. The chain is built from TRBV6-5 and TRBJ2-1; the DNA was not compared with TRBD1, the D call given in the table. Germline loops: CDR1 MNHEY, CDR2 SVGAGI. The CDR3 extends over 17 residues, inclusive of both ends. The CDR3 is CASSPYPGQGSHNEEFL.

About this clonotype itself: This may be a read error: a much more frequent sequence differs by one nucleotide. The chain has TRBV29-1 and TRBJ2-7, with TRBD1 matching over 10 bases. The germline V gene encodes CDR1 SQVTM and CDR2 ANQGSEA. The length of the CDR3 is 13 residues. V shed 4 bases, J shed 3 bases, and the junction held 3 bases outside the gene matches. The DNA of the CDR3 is TGCAGCGTTGCCGGGACAGGGGACTACGAGCAGTACTTC. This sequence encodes CSVAGTGDYEQYF.

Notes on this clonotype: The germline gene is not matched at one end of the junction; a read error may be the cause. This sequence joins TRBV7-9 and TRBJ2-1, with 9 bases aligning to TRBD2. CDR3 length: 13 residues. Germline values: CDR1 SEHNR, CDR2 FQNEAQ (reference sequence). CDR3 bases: TGTGCCAGCAGCTTAATGACTAGCGGAGAGCTGTTCTTC. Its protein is CASSLMTSGELFF.

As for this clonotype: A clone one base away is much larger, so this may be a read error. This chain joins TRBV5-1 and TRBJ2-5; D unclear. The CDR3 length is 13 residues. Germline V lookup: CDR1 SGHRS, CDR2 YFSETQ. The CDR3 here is CASSLHGQETLYF. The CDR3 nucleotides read TGCGCCAGCAGCCTCCACGGCCAAGAGACCCTGTACTTC.

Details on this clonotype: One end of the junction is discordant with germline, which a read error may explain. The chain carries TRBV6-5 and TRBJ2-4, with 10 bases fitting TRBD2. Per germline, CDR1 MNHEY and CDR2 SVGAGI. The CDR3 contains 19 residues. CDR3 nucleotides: TGTGCCAGCATTGAAGAGGCAAGCGGGAGGGCTAGCGCCAAAAGCATTCAGTACTTC. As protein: CASIEEASGRASAKSIQYF.

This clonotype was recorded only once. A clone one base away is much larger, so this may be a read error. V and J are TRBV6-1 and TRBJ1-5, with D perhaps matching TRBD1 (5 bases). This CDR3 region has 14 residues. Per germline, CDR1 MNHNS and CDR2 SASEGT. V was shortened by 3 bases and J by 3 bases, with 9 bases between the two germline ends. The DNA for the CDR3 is TGTGCCAGCAGTGATTGGGGGACCAATCAGCCCCAGCATTTT. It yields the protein CASSDWGTNQPQHF.

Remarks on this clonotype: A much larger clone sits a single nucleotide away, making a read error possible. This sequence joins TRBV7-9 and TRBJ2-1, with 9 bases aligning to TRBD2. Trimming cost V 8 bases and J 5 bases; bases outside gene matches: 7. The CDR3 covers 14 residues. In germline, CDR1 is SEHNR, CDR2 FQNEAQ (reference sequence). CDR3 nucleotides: TGTGCCAGCGGCCAAGCGGGAGGTAACAATGAGCAGTTCTTC. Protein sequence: CASGQAGGNNEQFF. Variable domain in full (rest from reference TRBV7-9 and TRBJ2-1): DTGVSQNPRHKITKRGQNVTFRCDPISEHNRLYWYRQTLGQGPEFLTYFQNEAQLEKSRLLSDRFSAERPKGSFSTLEIQRTEQGDSAMYLCASGQAGGNNEQFFGPGTRLTVL.

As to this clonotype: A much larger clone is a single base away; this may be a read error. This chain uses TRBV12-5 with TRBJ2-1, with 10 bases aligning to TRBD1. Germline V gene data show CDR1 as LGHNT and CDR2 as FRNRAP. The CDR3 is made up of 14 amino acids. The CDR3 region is CASGLGTGDNGQFF. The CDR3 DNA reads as TGTGCTAGTGGTTTAGGGACAGGGGACAATGGGCAGTTCTTC.